This TCR beta chain emerged from a study of T cell repertoires in cytomegalovirus infection. On the study more broadly: Public TCR beta signatures were indicative of both CMV infection and a matching HLA type.

TCRdb reprocessed the reads with MiXCR, giving one entry per CDR3 protein. The profile covers about 530,000 distinct CDR3 sequences, with more than 25% appearing a single time and about 13% taken by the ten largest. This clonotype was counted only a few times. Its antigen is not known. The germline V gene encodes CDR1 LNHDA and CDR2 SQIVND (reference sequence). The CDR3 is 18 amino acids. Trimming removed 7 bases from V and 0 bases from J; junction bases left unmatched: 12. Broader study findings: Cumulative public TCR beta family frequency identified carriers of CMV plus the relevant HLA. CMV-specific TCR beta clonotypes restricted by HLA-C were the ones dominating the ex vivo response.

Sequenced: PBMCs. The sequence was collected from a human donor in good health (CMV status not recorded). Some clones in this sample may be carry-over from other donors' samples. J is TRBJ2-3 and V is TRBV19; 11 bases match TRBD2. In nucleotides, the CDR3 is TGTGCCAGTACTCCGACTAGCGGGATTATTGCTAGCACAGATACGCAGTATTTT. This encodes CASTPTSGIIASTDTQYF.